The next 11 T cell receptor beta chains were all read from a single sample in a study of cytomegalovirus exposure and HLA in healthy donors. In the PCR, 60 Vbeta and 13 Jbeta primers were used. Profiled with immunoSEQ multiplex PCR; TCRdb holds only in-frame clones, not every one. The data show 130,000 or so clones, approximately 8.9% seen once. Sample: PBMCs. The receptors originated from a woman aged 40 to 50 in good health and CMV-seropositive.

This clone was seen a few times. The V gene is TRBV19, the J gene TRBJ2-2, with 9 bases fitting TRBD1. The CDR3 has 15 residues. V was pared by 4 bases and J by 1 base, with 1 base of the junction left unmatched. Germline V gene data show CDR1 as LNHDA and CDR2 as SQIVND (reference sequence). CDR3 residues: CASSRGQGNTGELFF. CDR3 in DNA: TGTGCCAGTAGTAGGGGACAGGGGAACACCGGGGAGCTGTTTTTT.

Only a few counts were recorded for this clone. This rearrangement joins TRBV6-5 to TRBJ2-1; a possible D gene is TRBD2 (7 bases). The CDR3 consists of 14 residues. Looked up from germline, CDR1 is MNHEY and CDR2 is SVGAGI. V lost 10 bases to trimming and J lost 7 bases, with 20 bases between them. The CDR3 loop reads CATSRGGAGNEQFF. The CDR3 nucleotides read TGTGCCACCTCAAGGGGGGGGGCGGGAAATGAGCAGTTCTTC.

This clone was seen a handful of times. The V gene is TRBV7-9, the J gene TRBJ1-6, with TRBD1 matching 7 bases. This CDR3 comprises 18 residues. The V gene's germline CDR1 is SEHNR and CDR2 FQNEAQ (reference sequence). The V and J ends lost 3 bases and 0 bases, in that order; junction bases with no gene match: 8. CDR3 amino acids: CASSFGQVPGSYNSPLHF. In nucleotides, the CDR3 is TGTGCCAGCAGCTTCGGACAGGTCCCTGGCTCCTATAATTCACCCCTCCACTTT. The complete variable domain, with remaining parts taken from reference TRBV7-9 and TRBJ1-6, reads DTGVSQNPRHKITKRGQNVTFRCDPISEHNRLYWYRQTLGQGPEFLTYFQNEAQLEKSRLLSDRFSAERPKGSFSTLEIQRTEQGDSAMYLCASSFGQVPGSYNSPLHFGNGTRLTVT.

The table lists this clone with a few counts. The chain is built from TRBV2 and TRBJ1-3, with a weak D call TRBD1 (5 bases). V was shortened by 7 bases and J by 4 bases, with 11 bases between the two germline ends. The CDR3 is 13 amino acids. The germline V gene has CDR1 SNHLY and CDR2 FYNNEI. The CDR3: CASIGAPGNTIYF. In DNA form, the CDR3 reads TGTGCCAGCATTGGGGCGCCCGGAAACACCATATATTTT.

The chain joins TRBV7-2 to TRBJ2-1; tentatively, D is TRBD1 (8 bases). This CDR3 has 15 residues. Germline values: CDR1 SGHTA, CDR2 FQGNSA. V was trimmed by 5 bases and J by 3 bases, leaving 14 bases between them. CDR3 coding DNA: TGTGCCAGCAGCAGAGCGGGACAGGACTACAATGAGCAGTTCTTC. It translates to CASSRAGQDYNEQFF.

J is TRBJ2-7 and V is TRBV5-1; D ambiguous. Germline lookup yields CDR1 SGHRS and CDR2 YFSETQ. Trimming took 0 bases from V and 5 from J, leaving 9 bases between them. The CDR3 contains 13 residues. The CDR3 loop is CASSLDSSNEQYF. The CDR3 region has the DNA TGCGCCAGCAGCTTGGACAGTTCCAACGAGCAGTACTTC.

This clone has more than one count but fewer than ten. The chain has TRBV7-2 and TRBJ1-2; 10 bases line up with TRBD1. V trimming: 9 bases; J trimming: 2 bases; junction bases outside the gene matches: 3. Germline V gene data show CDR1 as SGHTA and CDR2 as FQGNSA. The CDR3 consists of 13 residues. The DNA of the CDR3 is TGTGCCAGTCGGGACAGGGGCAACTATGGCTACACCTTC. Protein sequence: CASRDRGNYGYTF.

This clone was found a few times. The genes are TRBV15 and TRBJ1-5; TRBD1 aligns across 9 bases. The CDR3 sequence is 15 residues long. Losses at the gene ends were 0 bases for V and 6 bases for J; bases not matched to a gene: 3. CDR1 is LNHNV, CDR2 YYDKDF, per germline (reference sequence). The CDR3 reads CATSRDVQGAQPQHF. The CDR3 nucleotides read TGTGCCACCAGCAGAGATGTACAGGGGGCTCAGCCCCAGCATTTT.

This clone was recorded a few times. This chain links TRBV23-1 with TRBJ1-5; D remains ambiguous. TRBV23-1 is designated an ORF whose function remains uncertain. The CDR3 is 13 amino acids. The germline V and J ends were trimmed by 7 bases and 6 bases, with 13 bases remaining between them. CDR3 sequence reads: CASTTMRVQPQHF. CDR3 DNA sequence: TGCGCCAGCACCACAATGAGGGTTCAGCCCCAGCATTTT.

The J gene is TRBJ1-1, the V gene TRBV18, with D hard to call. The V and J ends lost 8 bases and 0 bases respectively, with 13 bases between them. Germline-derived CDR1 and CDR2 are KGHSH and LQKENI. The CDR3 has 14 amino acids. CDR3 sequence: CASTKSQMNTEAFF. In nucleotides, the CDR3 is TGTGCCAGCACGAAGTCGCAGATGAACACTGAAGCTTTCTTT.

The CDR3 protein is CASSLDRVSTDTQYF. The CDR3 DNA sequence: TGTGCCAGCAGCCTGGACAGGGTCTCGACAGATACGCAGTATTTT. This sequence joins TRBV5-4 and TRBJ2-3, with 8 bases aligning to TRBD1. The CDR3 is 15 amino acids. Germline CDR1 reads SGHNT; CDR2 reads YYREEE (reference sequence). J gave up 3 bases and V 4 bases, and 7 bases lay outside the gene matches.